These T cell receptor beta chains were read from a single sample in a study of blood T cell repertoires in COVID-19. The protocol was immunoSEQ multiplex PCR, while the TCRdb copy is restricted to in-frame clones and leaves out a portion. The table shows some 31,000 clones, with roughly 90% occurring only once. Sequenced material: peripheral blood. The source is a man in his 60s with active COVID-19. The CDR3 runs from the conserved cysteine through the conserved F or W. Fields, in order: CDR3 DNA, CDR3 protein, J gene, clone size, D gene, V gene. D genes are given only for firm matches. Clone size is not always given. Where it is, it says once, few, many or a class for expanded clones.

DNA: TGCAGTGCTATCTACCAAGAGACCCAGTACTTC; CDR3: CSAIYQETQYF; J: TRBJ2-5; size: NA; D: NA; V: TRBV20-1
DNA: TGTGCCAGCAGCTTAGAATCAGGGATAGGGGAAAAACTGTTTTTT; CDR3: CASSLESGIGEKLFF; J: TRBJ1-4; size: NA; D: NA; V: TRBV11-2
DNA: TGTGCCAGCAGCATCGGACTCGCCGGGGAGACCCAGTACTTC; CDR3: CASSIGLAGETQYF; J: TRBJ2-5; size: NA; D: NA; V: TRBV2
DNA: TGCGCCAGCAGCCTAGGGGACAGGTCCCCTCCTGAAGCTTTCTTT; CDR3: CASSLGDRSPPEAFF; J: TRBJ1-1; size: NA; D: TRBD1; V: TRBV5-1
DNA: TGTGCCAGCAGCCCAAATTTCCGCACAGATACGCAGTATTTT; CDR3: CASSPNFRTDTQYF; J: TRBJ2-3; size: NA; D: NA; V: TRBV3-1/TRBV3-2
DNA: TGCGCCAGCCTAGCCGCGGGACAGATATCATCTGGAAACACCATATATTTT; CDR3: CASLAAGQISSGNTIYF; J: TRBJ1-3; size: NA; D: TRBD1; V: TRBV10-1
DNA: TGTGCCAGCAGCGAGGGGACAGGGGCCTACGAGCAGTACTTC; CDR3: CASSEGTGAYEQYF; J: TRBJ2-7; size: NA; D: TRBD1; V: TRBV9
DNA: TGTGCCAGCAGTAGCCCGACAGGGGGCGGCTACGAGCAGTACTTC; CDR3: CASSSPTGGGYEQYF; J: TRBJ2-7; size: NA; D: TRBD1; V: TRBV27
DNA: TGTGCCAGCTCACCAGGGAGTGTAGGCCGGTGGGGCTACACCTTC; CDR3: CASSPGSVGRWGYTF; J: TRBJ1-2; size: NA; D: NA; V: TRBV18
DNA: TGCGCCAGCAGCGTCCGGGACAGGGGCGGTTCACCCCTCCACTTT; CDR3: CASSVRDRGGSPLHF; J: TRBJ1-6; size: once; D: TRBD1; V: TRBV5-1
DNA: TGTGCCAGCAGCTTACTTGGGGCCTCCTATAATTCACCCCTCCACTTT; CDR3: CASSLLGASYNSPLHF; J: TRBJ1-6; size: NA; D: NA; V: TRBV7-8
DNA: TGTGCCAGCAGCCAAGGGGCGTGGAATGAGCAGTTCTTC; CDR3: CASSQGAWNEQFF; J: TRBJ2-1; size: NA; D: NA; V: TRBV5-6
DNA: TGTGCCATCTACAGGGGGGCCTTGGAGACCCAGTACTTC; CDR3: CAIYRGALETQYF; J: TRBJ2-5; size: NA; D: TRBD1; V: TRBV6-5
DNA: TGTGCCAGCTCACCACCGAGGGGACAGTTCAATGAGCAGTTCTTC; CDR3: CASSPPRGQFNEQFF; J: TRBJ2-1; size: NA; D: TRBD1; V: TRBV18
DNA: TGTGCCAGCAGGAGACAGGGTGAAAGCTACGAGCAGTACTTC; CDR3: CASRRQGESYEQYF; J: TRBJ2-7; size: NA; D: TRBD1; V: TRBV6-5
DNA: TGTGCCAGCAGCGCCGGACAGGGGACAGACTATGGCTACACCTTC; CDR3: CASSAGQGTDYGYTF; J: TRBJ1-2; size: few; D: TRBD1; V: TRBV9
DNA: TGTGCCAGCAGCTCCGCCGGGACACACTACACCGGGGAGCTGTTTTTT; CDR3: CASSSAGTHYTGELFF; J: TRBJ2-2; size: once; D: NA; V: TRBV11-2
DNA: TGTGCCAGCAGTGAACTACCGAACACTGAAGCTTTCTTT; CDR3: CASSELPNTEAFF; J: TRBJ1-1; size: few; D: NA; V: TRBV2
DNA: TGTGCCATCAGTGAAGGGCAGGGGGGTACTGAAGCTTTCTTT; CDR3: CAISEGQGGTEAFF; J: TRBJ1-1; size: NA; D: TRBD1; V: TRBV10-3
DNA: TGTGCCAGCAGCACACGACAGGGCAGGGAGCAGTTCTTC; CDR3: CASSTRQGREQFF; J: TRBJ2-1; size: once; D: TRBD1; V: TRBV13
DNA: TGTGCCAGCGACAGGGGGAGGGCTGAAGCTTTCTTT; CDR3: CASDRGRAEAFF; J: TRBJ1-1; size: NA; D: TRBD1; V: TRBV6-6
DNA: TGTGCCACCAGCAGGGCGGGGCGGATGGACTACGAGCAGTACTTC; CDR3: CATSRAGRMDYEQYF; J: TRBJ2-7; size: few; D: NA; V: TRBV15
DNA: TGTGCCAGCAGCACGGACAGGGGGCCGGGAATCGGAGAGACCCAGTACTTC; CDR3: CASSTDRGPGIGETQYF; J: TRBJ2-5; size: NA; D: TRBD1; V: TRBV9
DNA: TGCGCCAGCAGCCAAGACAGGACACTCTACACCTTC; CDR3: CASSQDRTLYTF; J: TRBJ1-2; size: NA; D: NA; V: TRBV4-1
DNA: TGTGCTAGTGCCATAGACAGGGTGAACACTGAAGCTTTCTTT; CDR3: CASAIDRVNTEAFF; J: TRBJ1-1; size: NA; D: TRBD1; V: TRBV12-5
DNA: TGTGCCAGCAGCCTGACAGAGCTCCAAGAGACCCAGTACTTC; CDR3: CASSLTELQETQYF; J: TRBJ2-5; size: NA; D: NA; V: TRBV11-3
DNA: TGCGCCAGCAGCCCGGGGACAGGGATCGGTGGCTACACCTTC; CDR3: CASSPGTGIGGYTF; J: TRBJ1-2; size: NA; D: TRBD1; V: TRBV5-1
DNA: TGTGCCAGCAGCGGGGGACAGGGTAATGGCTACACCTTC; CDR3: CASSGGQGNGYTF; J: TRBJ1-2; size: NA; D: TRBD1; V: TRBV5-4
DNA: TGCGCCAGCAGCCAGACCACCCTAGCGGGGGGGCGAGATACGCAGTATTTT; CDR3: CASSQTTLAGGRDTQYF; J: TRBJ2-3; size: NA; D: TRBD2; V: TRBV4-1
DNA: TGTGCCAGCAGCTTAGGCCGACAGACCGCTGGAAACACCATATATTTT; CDR3: CASSLGRQTAGNTIYF; J: TRBJ1-3; size: NA; D: NA; V: TRBV7-9